Below, 23 T cell receptor beta chains from the same sample are listed, as sequenced in a study of early T cells in non-severe SARS-CoV-2 infection (dated by TCRdb to the early 2020s). Receptor amplification or capture employed 5' RACE. TCRdb names NextSeq 500 as the instrument used. TCRdb itself trimmed the public reads at Q25 with fastp, ran MiXCR and retained productive beta chains. CDR3 protein duplicates are merged, each entry listing the most common genes and DNA. Present in this sample are tens of thousands of distinct CDR3 sequences, around 4.6% of which were seen just once. Around 5.2% of the sample is held by the ten biggest clonotypes. Sequencing input: whole blood. The receptors here all came from an adult who was a healthcare worker with PCR-confirmed SARS-CoV-2 infection or an uninfected control (not recorded which).

This clonotype appeared a few times. J is TRBJ2-2 and V is TRBV2; TRBD2 might be the D (6 bases). Germline loops: CDR1 SNHLY, CDR2 FYNNEI. CDR3 length: 16 residues. V dropped 2 bases and J dropped 1 base, with 11 bases sitting between them. The CDR3 reads CASSERLAKNTGELFF. The CDR3 region has the DNA TGTGCCAGCAGTGAACGGCTAGCGAAGAACACCGGGGAGCTGTTTTTT.

The table lists this clonotype with many counts. The chain employs TRBV29-1 and TRBJ1-1; unclear D gene. The germline V and J ends were trimmed by 4 bases and 1 base, with 4 bases remaining between them. This CDR3 is built from 11 residues. CDR1 is SQVTM and CDR2 is ANQGSEA in the germline V gene. CDR3 nucleotides: TGCAGCGTTGTCAAGAACACTGAAGCTTTCTTT. It is translated as CSVVKNTEAFF.

This clonotype showed up many times. CDR3 nucleotide sequence: TGTGCCAGCTCCGCGATTGGCACAGATACGCAGTATTTT. Translated, it gives CASSAIGTDTQYF. The chain joins TRBV18 to TRBJ2-3; D call uncertain. This CDR3 has 13 amino acids. V was pared by 6 bases and J by 1 base, with 8 bases between. CDR1 and CDR2 (germline): KGHSH, LQKENI. Together with reference TRBV18 and TRBJ2-3, the CDR3 gives the full variable domain: NAGVMQNPRHLVRRRGQEARLRCSPMKGHSHVYWYRQLPEEGLKFMVYLQKENIIDESGMPKERFSAEFPKEGPSILRIQQVVRGDSAAYFCASSAIGTDTQYFGPGTRLTVL.

This clonotype occurred a few times. This chain joins TRBV20-1 and TRBJ2-7; TRBD2 matches 12 bases. This CDR3 spans 13 amino acids. Germline values: CDR1 DFQATT, CDR2 SNEGSKA (reference sequence). Trimming took 7 bases from V and 3 from J; bases not matched to a gene: 4. CDR3 amino acids: CSVQLAGGYEQYF. CDR3 nucleotides: TGCAGTGTCCAACTAGCGGGAGGCTACGAGCAGTACTTC.

The chain carries TRBV6-5 and TRBJ2-1; perhaps TRBD1 as D (5 bases). The germline V and J ends were trimmed by 2 bases and 1 base, with 6 bases remaining between them. Per the germline V gene, CDR1 is MNHEY and CDR2 is SVGAGI. CDR3 length equals 14 residues. For the CDR3, the DNA is TGTGCCAGCAGTTACCAGGGATCCTACAATGAGCAGTTCTTC. Translating gives CASSYQGSYNEQFF.

This clonotype appeared a few times. The V call is TRBV5-4, the J call TRBJ1-1; D unresolved. V lost 7 bases and J 5 bases, leaving 15 bases between the germline ends. CDR3 length: 13 amino acids. Germline CDR1 SGHNT, CDR2 YYREEE (reference sequence). CDR3 loop: CASEAPQGTEAFF. CDR3 coding DNA: TGTGCCAGCGAGGCCCCTCAAGGAACTGAAGCTTTCTTT.

A note on this clonotype: Mismatch with germline at one junction end may stem from a read error. The rearrangement uses TRBV7-2 and TRBJ2-1; no reliable D call. The CDR3 is made up of 11 amino acids. Germline assignment: CDR1 SGHTA and CDR2 FQGNSA. The CDR3 nucleotides are TGTGCCAGCACCTTAAGGTATGAGCAGTTCTTC. Protein product: CASTLRYEQFF.

The sample holds one count of this clonotype. The chain uses TRBV12-3 or TRBV12-4 and TRBJ1-6; D ambiguous. The ends were cut back, 0 bases at V and 8 bases at J, with 5 bases in the middle. The CDR3 totals 13 residues. The CDR3: CASSLAVYSPLHF. The CDR3 DNA reads TGTGCCAGCAGTTTAGCAGTATATTCACCCCTCCACTTT.

The chain combines TRBV6-2 or TRBV6-3 with TRBJ1-5, with D unclear. Trimming shortened V by 8 bases and J by 4 bases, and 18 bases separated the two germline ends. This CDR3 is built from 15 residues. Germline CDR1 MNHEY, CDR2 SVGEGT. Here the CDR3 reads CASRSMREGNQPQHF. As DNA, the CDR3 is TGTGCCAGCCGTAGTATGAGGGAGGGAAATCAGCCCCAGCATTTT.

Of note for this clonotype: The junction departs from the called germline gene at one end, perhaps through a read error. The gene calls are TRBV7-9 and TRBJ1-4; no firm D call. This CDR3 comprises 12 residues. Germline V lookup: CDR1 SEHNR, CDR2 FQNEAQ (reference sequence). In DNA, the CDR3 is TGTGTCAGCCTAAGCCCAAGCGGAAAACTGTTTTTT. It encodes CVSLSPSGKLFF.

This clonotype showed up many times. The chain employs TRBV7-9 and TRBJ2-5; D unclear. The V end lost 1 base, the J end lost 5 bases, and 5 bases lay between the germline ends. The length of the CDR3 is 12 residues. From germline, CDR1 is SEHNR and CDR2 FQNEAQ (reference sequence). CDR3 sequence reads: CASSLVRETQYF. The CDR3 nucleotides are TGTGCCAGCAGCTTAGTGCGTGAGACCCAGTACTTC. Using reference TRBV7-9 and TRBJ2-5 for the parts outside the CDR3, the full variable domain is DTGVSQNPRHKITKRGQNVTFRCDPISEHNRLYWYRQTLGQGPEFLTYFQNEAQLEKSRLLSDRFSAERPKGSFSTLEIQRTEQGDSAMYLCASSLVRETQYFGPGTRLLVL.

The chain couples TRBV7-8 to TRBJ2-7; a possible D gene is TRBD2 (5 bases). This CDR3 has 15 amino acids. V was cut by 5 bases and J by 4 bases, with 18 bases left in between. Germline V gene data show CDR1 as SGHVS and CDR2 as FQNEAQ. This chain's CDR3 is CASSHLSGRGYEQYF. The CDR3 nucleotides are TGTGCCAGCAGCCACCTTTCTGGTCGGGGTTACGAGCAGTACTTC.

At least ten counts were recorded for this clonotype. V and J are TRBV5-4 and TRBJ2-1; D may match TRBD1 or TRBD2 (6 bases each). CDR3 length: 15 amino acids. CDR1 is SGHNT and CDR2 is YYREEE in the germline V gene (reference sequence). V was cut by 0 bases and J by 4 bases, with 11 bases left in between. The CDR3 DNA reads as TGTGCCAGCAGCTTGGGGGGGGCGGAATACAATGAGCAGTTCTTC. Amino acids: CASSLGGAEYNEQFF.

Many counts were recorded for this clonotype. The rearrangement links TRBV20-1 to TRBJ2-1, with D tentatively TRBD2 (5 bases). V was clipped by 1 base and J by 5 bases, with 15 bases between them. CDR3 length: 15 amino acids. CDR1 is DFQATT, CDR2 SNEGSKA, per germline (reference sequence). The CDR3 sequence is CSARGQTGFNNEQFF. The CDR3, as DNA: TGCAGTGCTAGAGGTCAAACGGGATTCAACAATGAGCAGTTCTTC.

There are a few counts of this clonotype. The rearrangement links TRBV7-2 to TRBJ2-1; 11 bases agree with TRBD2. The CDR3 totals 14 residues. The germline gives CDR1 SGHTA, CDR2 FQGNSA. Trimming cost V 3 bases and J 7 bases; bases outside gene matches: 2. The CDR3 is CASSFLAGGNEQFF. The CDR3 DNA sequence: TGTGCCAGCAGCTTTCTAGCGGGAGGTAATGAGCAGTTCTTC.

This clonotype has more than one count but fewer than ten. The V gene is TRBV10-3, the J gene TRBJ2-1; 10 bases agree with TRBD2. In germline, CDR1 is ENHRY, CDR2 SYGVKD. Unmatched junction bases numbered 5, after V lost 3 bases and J lost 3 bases. This CDR3 is 16 amino acids long. The CDR3, as DNA: TGTGCCATCAGTGACGGGGCTAGCGGGGGCTACAATGAGCAGTTCTTC. Translating it yields CAISDGASGGYNEQFF.

Only a few counts were recorded for this clonotype. The chain couples TRBV6-5 to TRBJ1-1; D is perhaps TRBD1 (6 bases). There are 14 residues in the CDR3. V was shortened by 5 bases and J by 1 base, with 11 bases between the two germline ends. From germline, CDR1 is MNHEY and CDR2 SVGAGI. CDR3 protein: CASSLVQGNTEAFF. CDR3 coding DNA: TGTGCCAGCAGTCTGGTACAGGGGAACACTGAAGCTTTCTTT.

Only a few counts were recorded for this clonotype. The chain carries TRBV19 and TRBJ1-4, with a possible D match to TRBD1 (6 bases). Germline V gives CDR1 LNHDA, CDR2 SQIVND (reference sequence). Trimming removed 3 bases at V and 0 bases at J, with 14 bases between. CDR3 size: 17 residues. The chain's CDR3 is CASSMAGETATNEKLFF. Written as DNA, the CDR3 is TGTGCCAGTAGTATGGCAGGGGAAACCGCAACTAATGAAAAACTGTTTTTT. The entire variable domain, with the rest obtained from reference TRBV19 and TRBJ1-4, is as follows: DGGITQSPKYLFRKEGQNVTLSCEQNLNHDAMYWYRQDPGQGLRLIYYSQIVNDFQKGDIAEGYSVSREKKESFPLTVTSAQKNPTAFYLCASSMAGETATNEKLFFGSGTQLSVL.

This clonotype showed up just a few times. J is TRBJ1-6 and V is TRBV6-5; D is possibly TRBD1 (6 bases). This CDR3 region has 15 residues. V was shortened by 2 bases and J by 7 bases, with 12 bases between the two germline ends. Germline V lookup: CDR1 MNHEY, CDR2 SVGAGI. The CDR3 DNA follows: TGTGCCAGCAGTTACGGACAGCAGTTAAATTCACCCCTCCACTTT. Its protein is CASSYGQQLNSPLHF.

This clonotype showed up many times. This chain joins TRBV29-1 and TRBJ2-3; the D call may be TRBD1 or TRBD2 (6 bases each). V lost 4 bases to trimming and J lost 4 bases, with 12 bases between them. The CDR3 length is 13 residues. CDR1 is SQVTM and CDR2 is ANQGSEA in the germline V gene. DNA for the CDR3: TGCAGCGTTGGGGGGGCGGTTGCAGATACGCAGTATTTT. Amino acid sequence: CSVGGAVADTQYF.

In this sample, this clonotype turned up a few times. The V gene is TRBV20-1, the J gene TRBJ2-2, with 9 positions matching TRBD2. CDR1 and CDR2 from the germline V gene are DFQATT and SNEGSKA (reference sequence). CDR3 length: 15 amino acids. V dropped 5 bases and J dropped 4; count of bases not matched to a gene: 8. The CDR3 here is CSALFSGSFTGELFF. CDR3 nucleotide sequence: TGCAGTGCTCTATTTAGCGGGAGTTTCACCGGGGAGCTGTTTTTT.

There are a few counts of this clonotype. The rearrangement joins TRBV11-2 to TRBJ1-1, with D unresolved. Deletions cut 4 bases from V and 8 bases from J, with 8 bases between. The CDR3 extends over 11 amino acids. Germline CDR1 SGHAT, CDR2 FQNNGV. The CDR3 sequence is CASSWGYEAFF. The DNA of the CDR3 is TGTGCCAGCAGCTGGGGATACGAAGCTTTCTTT. Drawing the rest from reference TRBV11-2 and TRBJ1-1, the complete variable domain is EAGVAQSPRYKIIEKRQSVAFWCNPISGHATLYWYQQILGQGPKLLIQFQNNGVVDDSQLPKDRFSAERLKGVDSTLKIQPAKLEDSAVYLCASSWGYEAFFGQGTRLTVV.

A few counts support this clonotype. The chain recombines TRBV2 with TRBJ2-2; the match to TRBD1 covers 9 bases. The V gene end was trimmed by 6 bases and the J gene end by 0 bases; junction bases not matched to a gene: 5. CDR3 length equals 16 residues. Germline loops: CDR1 SNHLY, CDR2 FYNNEI. Written as DNA, the CDR3 is TGTGCCAGCAGAGGGACAGGGTCCGCGAACACCGGGGAGCTGTTTTTT. Translated, it gives CASRGTGSANTGELFF.